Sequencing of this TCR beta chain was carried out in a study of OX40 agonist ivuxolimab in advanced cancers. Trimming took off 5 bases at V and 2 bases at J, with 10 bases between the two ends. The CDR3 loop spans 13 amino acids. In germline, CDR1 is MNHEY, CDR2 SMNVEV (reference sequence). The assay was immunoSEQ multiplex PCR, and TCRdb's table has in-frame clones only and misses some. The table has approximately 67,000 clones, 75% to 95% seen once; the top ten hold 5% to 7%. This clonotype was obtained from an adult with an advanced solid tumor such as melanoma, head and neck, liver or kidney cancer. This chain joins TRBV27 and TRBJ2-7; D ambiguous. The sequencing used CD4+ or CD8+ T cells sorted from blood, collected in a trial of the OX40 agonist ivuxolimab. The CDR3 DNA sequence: TGTGCCAGCAGTGGAGTACCCACCTACGAGCAGTACTTC. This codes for CASSGVPTYEQYF.